This section outlines one T cell receptor (beta chain) sequence together with its context. Measured with immunoSEQ multiplex PCR; TCRdb has only the in-frame clones, and not every one. Here the sample spans 240,000 or so clones, 70% to 90% being singletons. CDR1 is MNHEY and CDR2 is SVGAGI in the germline V gene. CDR3 length: 15 residues. With V trimmed by 6 bases and J by 6 bases, 12 bases remained unmatched. This record comes from a study of blood T cell repertoires in COVID-19. The genes are TRBV6-5 and TRBJ2-3, with TRBD1 identical over 7 bases. The source is a woman aged 30 to 39 with acute or convalescent COVID-19. Sequenced material: peripheral blood. CDR3 DNA: TGTGCCAGCAGGGGGAAGAGGGGGCTGGGGGATACGCAGTATTTT. Translating gives CASRGKRGLGDTQYF.